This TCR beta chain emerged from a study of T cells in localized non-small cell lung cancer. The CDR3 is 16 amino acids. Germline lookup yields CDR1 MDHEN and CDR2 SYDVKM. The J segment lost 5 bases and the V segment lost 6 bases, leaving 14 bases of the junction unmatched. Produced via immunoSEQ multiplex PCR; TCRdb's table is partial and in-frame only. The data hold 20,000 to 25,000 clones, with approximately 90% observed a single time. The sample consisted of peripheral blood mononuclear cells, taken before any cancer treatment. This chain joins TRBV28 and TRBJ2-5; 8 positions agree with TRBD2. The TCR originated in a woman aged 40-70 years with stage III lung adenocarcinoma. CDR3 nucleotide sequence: TGTGCCAGCAGGTGGAAACGGGGGGGCCTGGAGGAGACCCAGTACTTC. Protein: CASRWKRGGLEETQYF. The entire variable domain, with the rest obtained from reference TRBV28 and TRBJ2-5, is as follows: DVKVTQSSRYLVKRTGEKVFLECVQDMDHENMFWYRQDPGLGLRLIYFSYDVKMKEKGDIPEGYSVSREKKERFSLILESASTNQTSMYLCASRWKRGGLEETQYFGPGTRLLVL.